This TCR beta chain was sequenced during a study of blood T cell repertoires in COVID-19. As processed by the authors: Quantification of nucleated cells was approximated via reference gene primer amplification. Clones were read by immunoSEQ multiplex PCR, and TCRdb kept only the in-frame ones, dropping some. That table gives V, J and clone size, and the DNA gave D and trimming. This table holds about 350,000 clones, almost 90% found once. Germline CDR1 reads SGHAT; CDR2 reads FQNNGV. Trimming took 1 base from V and 0 from J, leaving 8 bases between them. The CDR3 runs 15 residues. This TCR derives from a woman aged 70-85 years with COVID-19, enrolled during active disease. The sequenced material came from peripheral blood. The chain uses TRBV11-2 and TRBJ2-3, with D perhaps TRBD2 (6 bases). CDR3 loop: CASSLGGVSTDTQYF. In DNA, the CDR3 is TGTGCCAGCAGCTTAGGGGGGGTTAGCACAGATACGCAGTATTTT.